The clone carrying this TCR beta chain has a count of ten or more. The source of the sample is a study of identical twins. The CDR3 has 14 amino acids. The germline CDR1 and CDR2 sequences are MNHEY and SVGAGI. Between the trimmed V and J ends, which lost 5 bases and 4 bases, there was a span of 11 bases. Template switching added a universal primer site, and cDNA bore unique molecular identifiers. TCRdb re-called the 5' RACE reads through MiXCR, storing one row per CDR3 protein. The sample comprises some 230,000 distinct CDR3 sequences, approximately 5.9% of which are singletons, and roughly 15% rests with the top ten. In addition, the sample was reused for a study of T cells expressing NK-cell markers. As that study records: The use of an anti-gamma-delta TCR antibody, which was added in several experiments, restricted sorting to T cells expressing alpha-beta TCR.

V is TRBV6-5 and J is TRBJ2-2, with D possibly matching TRBD1 (6 bases). Sample: CD8+ T cells sorted from blood. This TCR was recovered from a woman under 30 in good health. CDR3 in amino acids: CASSHQGTTGELFF. CDR3 DNA sequence: TGTGCCAGCAGTCACCAGGGGACCACCGGGGAGCTGTTTTTT.